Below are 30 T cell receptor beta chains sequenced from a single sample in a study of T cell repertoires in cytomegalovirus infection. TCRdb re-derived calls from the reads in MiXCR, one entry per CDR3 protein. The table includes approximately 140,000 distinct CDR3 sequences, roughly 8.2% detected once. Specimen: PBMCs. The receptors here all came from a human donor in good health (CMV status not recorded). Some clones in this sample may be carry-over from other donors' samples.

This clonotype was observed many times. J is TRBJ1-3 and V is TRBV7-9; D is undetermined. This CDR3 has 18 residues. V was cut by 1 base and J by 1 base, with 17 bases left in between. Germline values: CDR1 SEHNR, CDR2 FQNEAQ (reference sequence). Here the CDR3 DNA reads TGTGCCAGCAGCTTAGAATCCGGTCGAAAACCTTCTGGAAACACCATATATTTT. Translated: CASSLESGRKPSGNTIYF.

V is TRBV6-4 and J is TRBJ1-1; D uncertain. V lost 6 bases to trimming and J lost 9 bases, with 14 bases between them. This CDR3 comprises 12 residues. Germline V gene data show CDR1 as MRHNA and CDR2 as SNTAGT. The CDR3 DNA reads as TGTGCCAGCAGAGCATATGACGAGCAAGCTTTCTTT. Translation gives CASRAYDEQAFF.

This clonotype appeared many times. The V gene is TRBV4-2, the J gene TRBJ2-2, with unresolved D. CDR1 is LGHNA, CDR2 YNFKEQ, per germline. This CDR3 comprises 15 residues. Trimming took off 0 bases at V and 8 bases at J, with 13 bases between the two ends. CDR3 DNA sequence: TGTGCCAGCAGCCAAGAGTCCCTAGATGAGGGGGAGCTGTTTTTT. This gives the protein CASSQESLDEGELFF.

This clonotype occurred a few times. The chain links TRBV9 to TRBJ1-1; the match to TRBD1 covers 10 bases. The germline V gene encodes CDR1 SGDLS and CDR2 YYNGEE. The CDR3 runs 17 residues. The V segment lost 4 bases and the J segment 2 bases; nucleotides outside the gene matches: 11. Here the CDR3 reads CASSFSRDRGANTEAFF. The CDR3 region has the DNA TGTGCCAGCAGCTTCTCCCGGGACAGGGGCGCAAACACTGAAGCTTTCTTT. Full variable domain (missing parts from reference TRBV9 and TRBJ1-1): DSGVTQTPKHLITATGQRVTLRCSPRSGDLSVYWYQQSLDQGLQFLIQYYNGEERAKGNILERFSAQQFPDLHSELNLSSLELGDSALYFCASSFSRDRGANTEAFFGQGTRLTVV.

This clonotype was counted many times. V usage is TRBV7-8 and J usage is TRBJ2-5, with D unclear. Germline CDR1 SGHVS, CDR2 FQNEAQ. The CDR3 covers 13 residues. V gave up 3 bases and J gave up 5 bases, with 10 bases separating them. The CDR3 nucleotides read TGTGCCAGCAGCTTTGACGTAACGGAGACCCAGTACTTC. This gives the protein CASSFDVTETQYF.

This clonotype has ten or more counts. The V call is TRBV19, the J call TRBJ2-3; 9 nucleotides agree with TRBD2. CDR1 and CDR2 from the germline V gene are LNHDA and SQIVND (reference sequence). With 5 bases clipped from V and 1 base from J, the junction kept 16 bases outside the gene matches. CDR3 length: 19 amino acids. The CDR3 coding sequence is TGTGCCAGTAGTCCCCTCCCAGCGGGGGGACCCTATGGCACAGATACGCAGTATTTT. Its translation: CASSPLPAGGPYGTDTQYF.

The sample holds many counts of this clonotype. The CDR3 coding sequence is TGTGCCAGCAGTCTTCAGGGGGCCGGCACTGAAGCTTTCTTT. Residues: CASSLQGAGTEAFF. The rearrangement links TRBV28 to TRBJ1-1; 8 nucleotides match TRBD1. Germline CDR1 is MDHEN and CDR2 is SYDVKM. Trimming removed 5 bases from V and 4 bases from J; junction bases left unmatched: 6. This CDR3 has 14 residues.

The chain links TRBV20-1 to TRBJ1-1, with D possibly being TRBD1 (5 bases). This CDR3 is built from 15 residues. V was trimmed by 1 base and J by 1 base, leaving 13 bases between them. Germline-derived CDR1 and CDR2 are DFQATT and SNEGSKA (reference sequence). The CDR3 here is CSARAETTGNTEAFF. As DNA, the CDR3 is TGCAGTGCTAGAGCTGAGACAACAGGGAACACTGAAGCTTTCTTT.

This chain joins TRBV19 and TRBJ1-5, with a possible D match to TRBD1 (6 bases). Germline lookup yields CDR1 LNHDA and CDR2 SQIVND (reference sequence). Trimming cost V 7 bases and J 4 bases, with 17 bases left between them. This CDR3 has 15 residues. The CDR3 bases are TGTGCCAGTACCGGGGCAGGGGTCCCGAATCAGCCCCAGCATTTT. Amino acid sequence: CASTGAGVPNQPQHF.

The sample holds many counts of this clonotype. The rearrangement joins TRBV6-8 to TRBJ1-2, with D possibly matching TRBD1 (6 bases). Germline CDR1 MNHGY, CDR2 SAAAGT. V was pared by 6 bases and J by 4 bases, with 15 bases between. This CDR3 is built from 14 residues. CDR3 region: CASRHPTGSYGYTF. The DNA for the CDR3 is TGTGCCAGCAGGCATCCGACAGGATCCTATGGCTACACCTTC.

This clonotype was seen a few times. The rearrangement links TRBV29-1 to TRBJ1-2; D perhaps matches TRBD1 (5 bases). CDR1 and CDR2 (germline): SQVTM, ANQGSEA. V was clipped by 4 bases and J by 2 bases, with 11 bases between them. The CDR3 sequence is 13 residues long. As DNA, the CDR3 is TGCAGCGTTGCCTCGGACATGAACTATGGCTACACCTTC. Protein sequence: CSVASDMNYGYTF.

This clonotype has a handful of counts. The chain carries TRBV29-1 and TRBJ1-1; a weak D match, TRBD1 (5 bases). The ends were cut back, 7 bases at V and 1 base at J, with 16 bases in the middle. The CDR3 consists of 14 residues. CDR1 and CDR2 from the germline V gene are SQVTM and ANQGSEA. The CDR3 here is CSAQKGTRNTEAFF. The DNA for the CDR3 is TGCAGCGCACAGAAGGGGACCAGGAACACTGAAGCTTTCTTT.

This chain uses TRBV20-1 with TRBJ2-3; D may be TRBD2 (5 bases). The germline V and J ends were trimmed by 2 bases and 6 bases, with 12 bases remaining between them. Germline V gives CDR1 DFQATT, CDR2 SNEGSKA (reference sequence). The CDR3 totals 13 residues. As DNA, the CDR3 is TGCAGTGCTAGATTCCGGGGTTTGGATACGCAGTATTTT. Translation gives CSARFRGLDTQYF.

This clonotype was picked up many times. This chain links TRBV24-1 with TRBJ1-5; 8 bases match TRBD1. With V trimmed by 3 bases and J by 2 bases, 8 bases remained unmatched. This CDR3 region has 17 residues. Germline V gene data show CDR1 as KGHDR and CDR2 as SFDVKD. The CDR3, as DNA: TGTGCCACCAGTGATGATGGACAGGGAAATGGCAATCAGCCCCAGCATTTT. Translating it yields CATSDDGQGNGNQPQHF.

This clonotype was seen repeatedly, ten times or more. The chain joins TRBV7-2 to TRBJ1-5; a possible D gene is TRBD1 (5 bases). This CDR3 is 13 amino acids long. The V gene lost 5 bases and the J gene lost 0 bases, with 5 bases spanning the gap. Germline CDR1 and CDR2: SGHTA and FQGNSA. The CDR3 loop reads CASSQGSNQPQHF. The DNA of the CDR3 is TGTGCCAGCAGCCAGGGTAGCAATCAGCCCCAGCATTTT.

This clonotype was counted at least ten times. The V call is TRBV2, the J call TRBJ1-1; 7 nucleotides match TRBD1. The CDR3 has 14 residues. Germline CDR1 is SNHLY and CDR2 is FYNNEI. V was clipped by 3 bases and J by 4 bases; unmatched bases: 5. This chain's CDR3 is CASSERTGGTEAFF. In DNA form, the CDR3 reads TGTGCCAGCAGTGAGAGGACAGGTGGCACTGAAGCTTTCTTT.

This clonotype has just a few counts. CDR3 region: CASSFGPGSYYTDTQYF. The CDR3 region has the DNA TGTGCCAGCAGCTTTGGCCCGGGGAGCTACTACACAGATACGCAGTATTTT. This chain joins TRBV9 and TRBJ2-3; D is perhaps TRBD2 (5 bases). The V gene lost 4 bases and the J gene lost 2 bases, with 20 bases spanning the gap. CDR1 is SGDLS and CDR2 is YYNGEE in the germline V gene. The CDR3 totals 17 residues.

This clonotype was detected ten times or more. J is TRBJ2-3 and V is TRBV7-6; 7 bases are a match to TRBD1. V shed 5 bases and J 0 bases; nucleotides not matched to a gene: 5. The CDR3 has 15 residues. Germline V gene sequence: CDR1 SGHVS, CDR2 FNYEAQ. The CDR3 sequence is CASSPETGSTDTQYF. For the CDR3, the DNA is TGTGCCAGCAGCCCAGAGACAGGGAGCACAGATACGCAGTATTTT.

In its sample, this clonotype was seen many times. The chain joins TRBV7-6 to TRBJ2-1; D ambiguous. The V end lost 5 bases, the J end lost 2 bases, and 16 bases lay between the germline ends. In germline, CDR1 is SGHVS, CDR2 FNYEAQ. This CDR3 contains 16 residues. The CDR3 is CASSGRKGEAYNEQFF. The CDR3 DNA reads TGTGCCAGCAGCGGACGAAAAGGAGAAGCCTACAATGAGCAGTTCTTC.

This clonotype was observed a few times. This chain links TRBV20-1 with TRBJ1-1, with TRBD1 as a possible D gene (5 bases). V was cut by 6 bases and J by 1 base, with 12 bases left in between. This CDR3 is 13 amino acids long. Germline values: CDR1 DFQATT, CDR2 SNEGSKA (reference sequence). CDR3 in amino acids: CSARVRGNTEAFF. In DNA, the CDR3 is TGCAGTGCCAGGGTTAGGGGGAACACTGAAGCTTTCTTT.

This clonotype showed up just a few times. CDR3 sequence: CASSPHQGQKGSPLHF. The CDR3 coding sequence is TGTGCCAGCAGCCCTCACCAAGGACAGAAGGGATCACCCCTCCACTTT. J is TRBJ1-6 and V is TRBV28, with TRBD1 as a possible D gene (6 bases). This CDR3 comprises 16 residues. Germline V gene sequence: CDR1 MDHEN, CDR2 SYDVKM. The ends were cut back, 6 bases at V and 10 bases at J, with 22 bases in the middle. Full variable domain (outside the CDR3, taken from reference TRBV28 and TRBJ1-6): DVKVTQSSRYLVKRTGEKVFLECVQDMDHENMFWYRQDPGLGLRLIYFSYDVKMKEKGDIPEGYSVSREKKERFSLILESASTNQTSMYLCASSPHQGQKGSPLHFGNGTRLTVT.

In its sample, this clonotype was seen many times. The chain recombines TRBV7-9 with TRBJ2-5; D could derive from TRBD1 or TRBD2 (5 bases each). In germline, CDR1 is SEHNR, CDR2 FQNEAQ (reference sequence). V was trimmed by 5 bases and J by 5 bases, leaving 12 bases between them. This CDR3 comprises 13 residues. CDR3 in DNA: TGTGCCAGCAGCGCGACCGGGACGGAGACCCAGTACTTC. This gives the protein CASSATGTETQYF.

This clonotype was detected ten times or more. As DNA, the CDR3 is TGTGCCAGCAGTCCCGGGACAGGGCCCTACGAGCAGTACTTC. Protein: CASSPGTGPYEQYF. The chain has TRBV28 and TRBJ2-7; the match to TRBD1 covers 9 bases. This CDR3 is built from 14 residues. The V segment lost 5 bases and the J segment 2 bases; nucleotides outside the gene matches: 4. Germline V gene data show CDR1 as MDHEN and CDR2 as SYDVKM.

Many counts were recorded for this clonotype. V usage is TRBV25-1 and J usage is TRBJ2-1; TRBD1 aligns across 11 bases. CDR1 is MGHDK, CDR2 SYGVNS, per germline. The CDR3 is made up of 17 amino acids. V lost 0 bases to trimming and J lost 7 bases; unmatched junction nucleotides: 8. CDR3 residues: CASSEYKDRGLVNEQFF. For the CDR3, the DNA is TGTGCCAGCAGTGAATATAAGGACAGGGGGCTAGTAAATGAGCAGTTCTTC.

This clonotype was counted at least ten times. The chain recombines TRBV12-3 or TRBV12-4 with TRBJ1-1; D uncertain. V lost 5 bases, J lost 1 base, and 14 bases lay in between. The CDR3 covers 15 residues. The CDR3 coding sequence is TGTGCCAGCAGTGACGGGCCACAATGGAACACTGAAGCTTTCTTT. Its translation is CASSDGPQWNTEAFF.

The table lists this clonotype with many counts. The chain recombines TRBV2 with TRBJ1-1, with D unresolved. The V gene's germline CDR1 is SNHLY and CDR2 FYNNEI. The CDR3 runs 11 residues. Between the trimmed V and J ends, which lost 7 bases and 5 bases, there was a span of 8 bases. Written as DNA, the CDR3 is TGTGCCAGCAAATCTTGGACTGAAGCTTTCTTT. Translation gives CASKSWTEAFF.

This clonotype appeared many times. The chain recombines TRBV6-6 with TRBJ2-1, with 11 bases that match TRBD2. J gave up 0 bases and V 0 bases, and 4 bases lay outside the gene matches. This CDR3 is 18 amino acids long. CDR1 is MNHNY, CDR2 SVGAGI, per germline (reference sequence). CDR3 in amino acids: CASSYSIAGGSSYNEQFF. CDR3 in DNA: TGTGCCAGCAGTTACTCTATAGCGGGGGGGTCCTCCTACAATGAGCAGTTCTTC.

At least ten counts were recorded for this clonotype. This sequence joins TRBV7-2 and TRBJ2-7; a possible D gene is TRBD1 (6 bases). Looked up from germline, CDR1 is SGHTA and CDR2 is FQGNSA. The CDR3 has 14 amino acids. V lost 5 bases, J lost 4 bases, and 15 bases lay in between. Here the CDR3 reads CASSPGGRVYEQYF. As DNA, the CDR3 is TGTGCCAGCAGCCCTGGGGGCAGGGTTTACGAGCAGTACTTC.

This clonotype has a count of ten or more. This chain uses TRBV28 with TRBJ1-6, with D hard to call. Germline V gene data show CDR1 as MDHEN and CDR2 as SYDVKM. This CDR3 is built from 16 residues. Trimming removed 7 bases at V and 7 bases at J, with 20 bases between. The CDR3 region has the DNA TGTGCCAGCAAAGAATTGGGCGCCGAGACCAATTCACCCCTCCACTTT. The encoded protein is CASKELGAETNSPLHF.

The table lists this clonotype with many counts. CDR3 amino acids: CASSLNFGGLTDTQYF. CDR3 DNA sequence: TGTGCCAGCAGCTTGAACTTCGGGGGTTTGACAGATACGCAGTATTTT. The rearrangement joins TRBV5-6 to TRBJ2-3, with D perhaps matching TRBD2 (6 bases). Trimming removed 1 base at V and 3 bases at J, with 15 bases between. CDR3 length: 16 residues. The germline V gene encodes CDR1 SGHDT and CDR2 YYEEEE.